This T cell receptor beta chain emerged from a study of cytomegalovirus exposure and HLA in healthy donors. After removal of 4 bases from V and 2 bases from J, the junction contained 10 bases not matched to a gene. CDR1 is MNHEY and CDR2 is SVGAGI in the germline V gene. This CDR3 contains 16 residues. Details on this clone: Its matching antigen is unknown.

Study results and limitations: Highly shared variants forming one cluster were likely a sequencing artifact.

Both 60 Vbeta primers and 13 Jbeta primers went into the PCR. The repertoire was sequenced with immunoSEQ multiplex PCR; TCRdb's copy has only in-frame clones and lacks some. This listing includes some 84,000 clones. The source is a man over 45 in good health and CMV-seronegative. The J gene is TRBJ2-7, the V gene TRBV6-5; 8 positions agree with TRBD2. The material sequenced was PBMCs. The CDR3 region is CASSSAVAGLPYEQYF. Written as DNA, the CDR3 is TGTGCCAGCAGTTCCGCTGTAGCGGGGCTCCCCTACGAGCAGTACTTC.